These T cell receptor beta chains were read from a single sample in a study of blood T cell repertoires in COVID-19. Generated by immunoSEQ multiplex PCR, the TCRdb table keeps only in-frame clones and is missing some. The table records roughly 100,000 clones, roughly 79% of them present only once. The specimen was peripheral blood. The source is a man of 80 years or more with acute or convalescent COVID-19. Both conserved end residues are trimmed from each CDR3. Fields, in order: clone size, V gene, CDR3 protein. Only some rows state a clone size, as once, few, many or a class for expanded clones.

clone_size: few
v_call: TRBV4-1
cdr3_aa: ASSQVGTSGSREQF

clone_size: NA
v_call: TRBV5-1
cdr3_aa: ASSLVEGWGTEAF

clone_size: NA
v_call: TRBV3-1/TRBV3-2
cdr3_aa: ASSRGQGRYNEQF

clone_size: NA
v_call: TRBV5-1
cdr3_aa: ASSWTGGKETQY

clone_size: NA
v_call: TRBV4-3
cdr3_aa: ASSHLSGGENGYT

clone_size: NA
v_call: TRBV28
cdr3_aa: ASSTLGQGSYGYT

clone_size: NA
v_call: TRBV6-1
cdr3_aa: ASSEAQGVDTGELF

clone_size: NA
v_call: TRBV5-6
cdr3_aa: ASTSGGSNA

clone_size: NA
v_call: TRBV9
cdr3_aa: ASSVGGVPDTQY

clone_size: NA
v_call: TRBV18
cdr3_aa: ASSRGQTFGPQH

clone_size: NA
v_call: TRBV6-5
cdr3_aa: ASSYGPYEQY

clone_size: NA
v_call: TRBV5-1
cdr3_aa: ASSLGTANTEAF

clone_size: NA
v_call: TRBV6-5
cdr3_aa: ASSSGTVGNYGYT

clone_size: NA
v_call: TRBV9
cdr3_aa: ASSVGSFLNTEAF

clone_size: NA
v_call: TRBV11-3
cdr3_aa: ASSSLRGLGEQF

clone_size: once
v_call: TRBV11-2
cdr3_aa: ASSLGPSNEKLF

clone_size: NA
v_call: TRBV24-1
cdr3_aa: ATSESGQERGYT

clone_size: few
v_call: TRBV14
cdr3_aa: ASSPLEDNYGYT

clone_size: few
v_call: TRBV7-6
cdr3_aa: ASSSLAGGYNEQF

clone_size: NA
v_call: TRBV28
cdr3_aa: ASSLGQSTDTQY

clone_size: NA
v_call: TRBV29-1
cdr3_aa: SVYLAGGAFTQY

clone_size: NA
v_call: TRBV28
cdr3_aa: ASSLRMNQPQH

clone_size: few
v_call: TRBV30
cdr3_aa: ASRGSYEQY

clone_size: NA
v_call: TRBV28
cdr3_aa: ASSLAEPYTQY

clone_size: NA
v_call: TRBV28
cdr3_aa: ASRSLGGSGEKLF

clone_size: few
v_call: TRBV5-1
cdr3_aa: ASSTGQGHYGYT

clone_size: once
v_call: TRBV28
cdr3_aa: ATDRYRGQPQH

clone_size: many
v_call: TRBV6-1
cdr3_aa: ASSDGVRYTEAF

clone_size: NA
v_call: TRBV28
cdr3_aa: ASSLAGGSPGGTGELF

clone_size: NA
v_call: TRBV28
cdr3_aa: ASSEIPGLVLTGELF

clone_size: NA
v_call: TRBV6-5
cdr3_aa: ASSHRQVNTDTQY

clone_size: NA
v_call: TRBV5-1
cdr3_aa: ASSSLPRGPYNEQF

clone_size: NA
v_call: TRBV5-1
cdr3_aa: ASSPGGTGTNEKLF

clone_size: once
v_call: TRBV5-1
cdr3_aa: ASSSIGQGNTEAF

clone_size: once
v_call: TRBV19
cdr3_aa: ASSIKRQFMNTEAF

clone_size: once
v_call: TRBV15
cdr3_aa: ATSREGLAGTETQY